A single sample gave rise to the 15 T cell receptor beta chains below, sequenced in a study of T-cell reconstitution after alpha-beta-depleted transplantation in children. Molecular barcoding with unique molecular identifiers was used for the TCRbeta library. TCRdb recomputed calls from the PCR reads with MiXCR, one row per CDR3 protein. Of around 480,000 distinct CDR3 sequences listed, 30% to 35% are singletons. The sequencing here drew on PBMCs from the stem cell graft donor, taken from the stem cell graft. These receptors all come from a human donor who donated a stem cell graft to a child with aplastic anemia.

The count of this clonotype is one. The chain carries TRBV12-3 or TRBV12-4 and TRBJ2-1, with 7 bases matching TRBD1. The CDR3 consists of 13 residues. The trim removed 7 bases at V and 8 bases at J, leaving 8 bases unmatched. CDR3 nucleotide sequence: TGTGCCAGCACCTTTCGACAGGGCCATGAGCAGTTCTTC. Its protein is CASTFRQGHEQFF.

The J gene is TRBJ1-2, the V gene TRBV27; a weak D match, TRBD1 (5 bases). CDR3 length: 15 amino acids. CDR1 and CDR2 (germline): MNHEY, SMNVEV (reference sequence). Trimming pared 6 bases from V and 4 bases from J, leaving 18 bases between. The CDR3: CASRTGPTGPYGYTF. The CDR3 coding sequence is TGTGCCAGCAGAACAGGACCTACAGGCCCCTATGGCTACACCTTC.

This clonotype was seen more than once but under ten times. V gene TRBV20-1 combines with J gene TRBJ2-5; D may be TRBD2 (6 bases). Germline lookup yields CDR1 DFQATT and CDR2 SNEGSKA (reference sequence). V lost 3 bases to trimming and J lost 2 bases, with 22 bases between them. The CDR3 totals 17 residues. The CDR3 nucleotides are TGCAGTGCTAGTCGTATTCGGCGGAGGGGTTCTCAAGAGACCCAGTACTTC. Translation gives CSASRIRRRGSQETQYF.

The chain links TRBV12-3 or TRBV12-4 to TRBJ1-3; D remains unclear. CDR3 length equals 14 residues. V lost 5 bases and J lost 0, with 8 bases in between. DNA for the CDR3: TGTGCCAGCAGTGCCTCCAGCTCTGGAAACACCATATATTTT. Protein product: CASSASSSGNTIYF.

The chain uses TRBV12-3 or TRBV12-4 and TRBJ1-5, with no clear D. The germline V and J ends were trimmed by 3 bases and 5 bases, with 5 bases remaining between them. This CDR3 region has 12 residues. Here the CDR3 DNA reads TGTGCCAGCAGTTTTTGGGATCAGCCCCAGCATTTT. It is translated as CASSFWDQPQHF.

V and J are TRBV5-1 and TRBJ1-6, with a weak D call TRBD1 (5 bases). V was cut by 2 bases and J by 8 bases, with 20 bases left in between. The CDR3 runs to 17 residues. CDR1 and CDR2 from the germline V gene are SGHRS and YFSETQ. Here the CDR3 reads CASSFRGALPEDSPLHF. In nucleotides, the CDR3 is TGCGCCAGCAGCTTTCGCGGGGCCCTACCGGAGGATTCACCCCTCCACTTT.

In its sample, this clonotype was seen a few times. The chain couples TRBV7-8 to TRBJ2-1, with D possibly TRBD1 on 6 matching bases. This CDR3 is built from 15 residues. CDR1 SGHVS and CDR2 FQNEAQ come from the germline V gene. V was pared by 2 bases and J by 2 bases, with 10 bases between. The CDR3 region has the DNA TGTGCCAGCAGCTTAAGAGACAGGACCTACAATGAGCAGTTCTTC. Translation: CASSLRDRTYNEQFF.

The chain employs TRBV12-3 or TRBV12-4 and TRBJ1-1; no clear D gene. Trimming shortened V by 5 bases and J by 3 bases, and 13 bases separated the two germline ends. The CDR3 length is 14 residues. CDR3 nucleotides: TGTGCCAGCAGTCCCTCGGGTGGATACACTGAAGCTTTCTTT. This codes for CASSPSGGYTEAFF.

This clonotype is a singleton in its sample. V usage is TRBV12-5 and J usage is TRBJ1-1, with D uncertain. V lost 2 bases and J 2 bases, leaving 6 bases between the germline ends. The CDR3 extends over 13 amino acids. The germline V gene encodes CDR1 LGHNT and CDR2 FRNRAP. CDR3 sequence: CASGLRENTEAFF. CDR3 bases: TGTGCTAGTGGTTTGCGGGAAAACACTGAAGCTTTCTTT.

This clonotype was seen more than once but under ten times. The CDR3 region is CASSLVSPNQETQYF. CDR3 nucleotide sequence: TGTGCCAGCAGCTTAGTGTCACCCAATCAAGAGACCCAGTACTTC. The genes are TRBV13 and TRBJ2-5; the D is unclear. The CDR3 sequence is 15 residues long. Trimming took 1 base from V and 2 from J, leaving 11 bases between them. CDR1 and CDR2 (germline): PRHDT, FYEKMQ (reference sequence).

V gene TRBV3-1 combines with J gene TRBJ2-5, with D hard to call. The germline V gene has CDR1 LGHDT and CDR2 YNNKEL (reference sequence). The CDR3 spans 13 residues. V was pared by 7 bases and J by 4 bases, with 13 bases between. The CDR3 protein is CASNPPGGETQYF. CDR3 nucleotide sequence: TGTGCCAGCAACCCACCGGGCGGAGAGACCCAGTACTTC.

V and J are TRBV6-1 and TRBJ2-3; TRBD2 aligns across 9 bases. Germline V gives CDR1 MNHNS, CDR2 SASEGT. This CDR3 spans 16 amino acids. Trimming cost V 3 bases and J 3 bases; bases outside gene matches: 7. This chain's CDR3 is CASSDPVAGVTDTQYF. As DNA, the CDR3 is TGTGCCAGCAGTGATCCTGTAGCGGGAGTGACAGATACGCAGTATTTT.

The gene calls are TRBV7-3 and TRBJ2-1; 7 bases line up with TRBD1. The germline gives CDR1 SGHTA, CDR2 FQGTGA. The CDR3 runs 15 residues. J lost 8 bases, V lost 1 base, and 8 bases had no gene match. For the CDR3, the DNA is TGTGCCAGCAGCTTAAAACAGGGGAAGGGGGATGAGCAGTTCTTC. Its protein is CASSLKQGKGDEQFF. The whole variable domain, remainder taken from reference TRBV7-3 and TRBJ2-1, is GAGVSQTPSNKVTEKGKYVELRCDPISGHTALYWYRQSLGQGPEFLIYFQGTGAADDSGLPNDRFFAVRPEGSVSTLKIQRTERGDSAVYLCASSLKQGKGDEQFFGPGTRLTVL.

The chain has TRBV20-1 and TRBJ2-7; tentative D call: TRBD1 (5 bases). The CDR3 has 14 residues. The ends were cut back, 0 bases at V and 3 bases at J, with 12 bases in the middle. The germline V gene encodes CDR1 DFQATT and CDR2 SNEGSKA (reference sequence). CDR3 amino acids: CSARDFRDSYEQYF. The CDR3 region has the DNA TGCAGTGCTAGAGATTTCAGGGATAGCTACGAGCAGTACTTC.

This chain connects TRBV7-2 to TRBJ2-5; possible D gene TRBD2, 5 bases. Trimming pared 2 bases from V and 5 bases from J, leaving 12 bases between. Germline values: CDR1 SGHTA, CDR2 FQGNSA. The CDR3 has 14 amino acids. The CDR3 DNA reads as TGTGCCAGCAGCTTATCTGGGAGTAAGGAGACCCAGTACTTC. Its protein is CASSLSGSKETQYF.